This T cell receptor (beta chain) was sequenced during a study of T cell clones after liver transplantation. Overall study context: Pre-transplant mixed lymphocyte reactions yielded third-party-reactive TCRbeta sequences as comparators for graft-donor-reactive sequences. Patients counted as tolerant after at least one year off all immunosuppression, enzymes not exceeding twice normal. Samples came pre-transplant, pre-randomization before withdrawal, and post-randomization after withdrawal ended. Findings and limits, study-wide: These preliminary findings come from unstandardized post-transplant sampling times.

As for this clone: Antigen: not known.

Data came from immunoSEQ multiplex PCR; TCRdb stores just in-frame clones and leaves some out. The sample yields about 16,000 clones, approximately 80% seen once. Germline V gene data show CDR1 as WSHSY and CDR2 as SAAADI. V was shortened by 2 bases and J by 0 bases, with 5 bases between the two germline ends. The CDR3 is made up of 14 amino acids. This chain connects TRBV10-2 to TRBJ2-1, with D hard to call. The sequences come from CD8+ T cells from blood, collected around 50 months after liver transplant. This receptor was identified in a human patient who received a liver transplant. A subset of T cells may come from the graft donor. CDR3 amino acids: CASSEGSSYNEQFF. DNA of the CDR3: TGCGCCAGCAGTGAGGGAAGCTCCTACAATGAGCAGTTCTTC.